Below, 20 T cell receptor beta chains from the same sample are listed, as sequenced in a study of shared clonotypes between healthy human individuals. Using immunoSEQ multiplex PCR, the repertoire was profiled, and TCRdb retains in-frame clones only, with some absent. The repertoire consists of roughly 640,000 clones, with about 74% occurring once and the leading ten covering 1.7%. Sequenced sample: memory CD4+ T cells sorted from blood. Regarding subset: CD45RA-negative fraction. These receptors all come from a woman aged 25 to 39 in good health.

This chain uses TRBV5-1 with TRBJ1-4; 7 bases align to TRBD1. This CDR3 has 15 residues. V lost 3 bases to trimming and J lost 4 bases; unmatched junction nucleotides: 6. CDR1 and CDR2 from the germline V gene are SGHRS and YFSETQ. Here the CDR3 DNA reads TGCGCCAGCAGCTCCCGGACAGGATATAATGAAAAACTGTTTTTT. Amino acids: CASSSRTGYNEKLFF.

The V gene is TRBV18, the J gene TRBJ1-1; D is perhaps TRBD1 (6 bases). This CDR3 is built from 16 residues. V was clipped by 2 bases and J by 1 base, with 14 bases between them. CDR1 is KGHSH, CDR2 LQKENI, per germline. The CDR3 spells CASSPVDRLGNTEAFF. The CDR3 region has the DNA TGTGCCAGCTCACCAGTCGACAGGTTGGGGAACACTGAAGCTTTCTTT.

This clone was seen only a few times. This rearrangement joins TRBV5-8 to TRBJ2-1; 8 bases are a match to TRBD1. The CDR3 has 16 amino acids. J gave up 12 bases and V 0 bases, and 14 bases lay outside the gene matches. Germline assignment: CDR1 SGHTS and CDR2 YDEGEE. CDR3 in DNA: TGTGCCAGCAGCTTGGGGTTGGACAGGGCAATTTCGGGGCAGTTCTTC. As protein: CASSLGLDRAISGQFF. Drawing the rest from reference TRBV5-8 and TRBJ2-1, the complete variable domain is EAGVTQSPTHLIKTRGQQATLRCSPISGHTSVYWYQQALGLGLQFLLWYDEGEERNRGNFPPRFSGRQFPNYSSELNVNALELEDSALYLCASSLGLDRAISGQFFGPGTRLTVL.

A word on this clone: The same CDR3 is also encoded by other DNA sequences in this sample. The CDR3 nucleotides are TGTGCCAGCAGCACCGGGACAGAAAATGAAAAACTGTTTTTT. This sequence encodes CASSTGTENEKLFF. This rearrangement joins TRBV28 to TRBJ1-4, with 7 positions matching TRBD1. The CDR3 is made up of 14 amino acids. Germline CDR1 and CDR2: MDHEN and SYDVKM. Germline trimming cut 6 bases from V and 5 bases from J; bases unmatched to any gene: 6. Using reference TRBV28 and TRBJ1-4 for the parts outside the CDR3, the full variable domain is DVKVTQSSRYLVKRTGEKVFLECVQDMDHENMFWYRQDPGLGLRLIYFSYDVKMKEKGDIPEGYSVSREKKERFSLILESASTNQTSMYLCASSTGTENEKLFFGSGTQLSVL.

This chain connects TRBV7-9 to TRBJ2-7, with no clear D. Germline V lookup: CDR1 SEHNR, CDR2 FQNEAQ (reference sequence). The CDR3 sequence is 16 residues long. V dropped 5 bases and J dropped 6 bases, with 23 bases sitting between them. CDR3 amino acids: CASSLERWALHVEQYF. In DNA, the CDR3 is TGTGCCAGCAGCCTTGAACGGTGGGCTCTCCACGTCGAGCAGTACTTC.

The chain joins TRBV6-5 to TRBJ1-2; D uncertain. CDR1 is MNHEY, CDR2 SVGAGI, per germline. V lost 6 bases to trimming and J lost 1 base, with 9 bases between them. The CDR3 has 13 residues. The CDR3 nucleotides are TGTGCCAGCAGGCTCGATATTAACTATGGCTACACCTTC. This translates into CASRLDINYGYTF.

The V gene is TRBV19, the J gene TRBJ2-2, with 8 bases identical to TRBD1. V shed 7 bases, J shed 4 bases, and the junction held 5 bases outside the gene matches. The CDR3 spans 14 residues. Per germline, CDR1 LNHDA and CDR2 SQIVND (reference sequence). The DNA of the CDR3 is TGTGCCAGTAAGGACAGGGTTCTCACCGGGGAGCTGTTTTTT. The encoded protein is CASKDRVLTGELFF.

The rearrangement links TRBV6-5 to TRBJ1-4; D is unresolved. The CDR3 has 14 residues. V shed 5 bases and J shed 3 bases, with 10 bases lying between them. Germline values: CDR1 MNHEY, CDR2 SVGAGI. CDR3 sequence (DNA): TGTGCCAGCAGTCAGACGTTGGCTAATGAAAAACTGTTTTTT. Translation: CASSQTLANEKLFF.

The rearrangement joins TRBV10-3 to TRBJ2-5, with 7 bases aligning to TRBD2. V lost 2 bases, J lost 2 bases, and 11 bases stayed unmatched. Germline CDR1 is ENHRY and CDR2 is SYGVKD. There are 17 residues in the CDR3. CDR3 sequence: CAISEGGSGPKQETQYF. In DNA, the CDR3 is TGTGCCATCAGTGAGGGGGGTAGCGGGCCGAAACAAGAGACCCAGTACTTC.

The chain employs TRBV18 and TRBJ1-5, with D possibly being TRBD1 (6 bases). CDR3 length equals 14 residues. The germline V gene encodes CDR1 KGHSH and CDR2 LQKENI. V was trimmed by 1 base and J by 5 bases, leaving 9 bases between them. The CDR3 DNA follows: TGTGCCAGCTCACCACGACAGGAAGATCAGCCCCAGCATTTT. The encoded protein is CASSPRQEDQPQHF.

The V and J genes are TRBV6-1 and TRBJ1-1; the D gene is possibly TRBD1 (5 bases). The CDR3 covers 15 residues. Trimming left V 2 bases short and J 5 bases short, with 15 bases between. Germline V gives CDR1 MNHNS, CDR2 SASEGT. CDR3 in DNA: TGTGCCAGCAGTGAATGGGCCGCGGGGGAGACTGAAGCTTTCTTT. Its translation is CASSEWAAGETEAFF.

Details on this clone: This may stem from a read error, because a much larger clone lies one nucleotide away. Other DNA sequences in the sample encode the same CDR3. The chain recombines TRBV11-3 with TRBJ2-1; D ambiguous. Trimming took off 1 base at V and 0 bases at J, with 4 bases between the two ends. The CDR3 has 14 amino acids. CDR1 is SGHNT, CDR2 YENEEA, per germline. The CDR3 coding sequence is TGTGCCAGCAGCTTAGCGTCCTCCTACAATGAGCAGTTCTTC. Translated: CASSLASSYNEQFF.

At least ten counts were recorded for this clone. The chain employs TRBV6-5 and TRBJ1-2; no clear D gene. Germline loops: CDR1 MNHEY, CDR2 SVGAGI. The length of the CDR3 is 12 residues. The V end lost 5 bases, the J end lost 3 bases, and 7 bases lay between the germline ends. The CDR3 DNA reads TGTGCCAGCAGTCCAACGGACTATGGCTACACCTTC. Its protein product is CASSPTDYGYTF.

This clone was seen only a few times. The sample contains more than one DNA sequence encoding this CDR3. V and J are TRBV5-1 and TRBJ2-7; 7 bases are a match to TRBD1. The CDR3 runs to 15 residues. V was clipped by 4 bases and J by 0 bases; unmatched bases: 7. Germline CDR1 and CDR2: SGHRS and YFSETQ. The CDR3 DNA reads as TGCGCCAGCAGCCTGGCCGGGACAGCCTCCTACGAGCAGTACTTC. It yields the protein CASSLAGTASYEQYF.

This clone occurred a few times. V is TRBV4-1 and J is TRBJ2-7; D gene uncertain. V was clipped by 3 bases and J by 2 bases, with 23 bases between them. The CDR3 is made up of 18 amino acids. In germline, CDR1 is MGHRA, CDR2 YSYEKL. The CDR3 bases are TGCGCCAGCAGCCACTCAAGAAGTCCCGGGTCCCTCACCTACGAGCAGTACTTC. Its translation is CASSHSRSPGSLTYEQYF.

Concerning this clone: In the same sample, other DNA sequences code for this CDR3. The chain uses TRBV18 and TRBJ1-3, with TRBD1 identical over 7 bases. This CDR3 spans 15 amino acids. Germline CDR1 KGHSH, CDR2 LQKENI. Unmatched junction bases numbered 2, after V lost 0 bases and J lost 3 bases. This CDR3 is CASSPPRGSGNTIYF. Here the CDR3 DNA reads TGTGCCAGCTCACCACCCAGGGGGAGTGGAAACACCATATATTTT.

This clone was picked up a small number of times. The gene calls are TRBV27 and TRBJ1-2; D not resolved. Trimming cost V 6 bases and J 8 bases, with 13 bases left between them. The CDR3 extends over 12 amino acids. Germline values: CDR1 MNHEY, CDR2 SMNVEV (reference sequence). The DNA of the CDR3 is TGTGCCAGCAGCCCTTCGGTCGGCGGCTACACCTTC. It encodes CASSPSVGGYTF.

This clone was seen more than once but under ten times. This chain links TRBV7-9 with TRBJ1-5, with a possible D match to TRBD1 (5 bases). CDR3 length: 14 residues. CDR1 SEHNR and CDR2 FQNEAQ come from the germline V gene (reference sequence). Trimming pared 4 bases from V and 5 bases from J, leaving 12 bases between. CDR3 region: CASSSGTTHQPQHF. As DNA, the CDR3 is TGTGCCAGCAGCTCGGGGACGACCCATCAGCCCCAGCATTTT. Looking up the rest from reference TRBV7-9 and TRBJ1-5 gives the full variable domain: DTGVSQNPRHKITKRGQNVTFRCDPISEHNRLYWYRQTLGQGPEFLTYFQNEAQLEKSRLLSDRFSAERPKGSFSTLEIQRTEQGDSAMYLCASSSGTTHQPQHFGDGTRLSIL.

The J gene is TRBJ1-4, the V gene TRBV19, with D uncertain. The germline V gene has CDR1 LNHDA and CDR2 SQIVND (reference sequence). This CDR3 has 13 residues. The ends were cut back, 7 bases at V and 7 bases at J, with 13 bases in the middle. The CDR3 DNA is TGTGCCAGTAAATCAGGCGGACGTGAAAAACTGTTTTTT. This encodes CASKSGGREKLFF.

The V gene is TRBV7-9, the J gene TRBJ2-7; 9 bases match TRBD1. The CDR3 extends over 14 amino acids. Unmatched junction bases numbered 5, after V lost 5 bases and J lost 3 bases. Germline loops: CDR1 SEHNR, CDR2 FQNEAQ (reference sequence). The CDR3 nucleotides are TGTGCCAGCAGCGCCCGGGACAGGGACTACGAGCAGTACTTC. Encoded protein: CASSARDRDYEQYF.